These 3 T cell receptor beta chains came from one sample sequenced in a study of Ad26.COV2.S vaccination and SARS-CoV-2 variants. Sequenced by immunoSEQ multiplex PCR; TCRdb stores in-frame clones only, minus some. Here the sample spans roughly 380,000 clones, around 86% being singletons. Sample treatment: some 19 received Ad26.COV2.S at low or high dose, single or two shots; about 5 received placebo; per-sample allocation not given. Day 63 after the first vaccine or placebo injection was the time point for sampling. Sequenced material: peripheral blood, taken in a trial of Ad26.COV2.S vaccine versus placebo. The origin of the receptors is a person aged 18-65 years who received the Ad26.COV2.S COVID-19 vaccine or a placebo.

CDR3 protein: CASSLAGQEGFNEQFF. For the CDR3, the DNA is TGTGCCAGCAGCTTAGCGGGACAGGAAGGGTTCAATGAGCAGTTCTTC. The rearrangement uses TRBV7-6 and TRBJ2-1, with TRBD1 matching 8 bases. This CDR3 comprises 16 residues. The ends lost 0 bases at V and 6 bases at J; junction bases unmatched: 7. The V gene's germline CDR1 is SGHVS and CDR2 FNYEAQ.

This CDR3 reads CASSLMGTGGFGEQYF. The CDR3 DNA reads as TGTGCCAGCAGCTTAATGGGGACAGGGGGCTTTGGCGAGCAGTACTTC. The V and J genes are TRBV13 and TRBJ2-7; 12 bases line up with TRBD1. The V gene's germline CDR1 is PRHDT and CDR2 FYEKMQ (reference sequence). There are 16 residues in the CDR3. The ends lost 2 bases at V and 6 bases at J; junction bases unmatched: 8.

The J gene is TRBJ2-5, the V gene TRBV6-2 or TRBV6-3; 7 bases are a match to TRBD1. In germline, CDR1 is MNHEY, CDR2 SVGEGT. With V trimmed by 6 bases and J by 10 bases, 23 bases remained unmatched. This CDR3 is built from 17 residues. This CDR3 is CASSPTVPRDGPGGQYF. In DNA form, the CDR3 reads TGTGCCAGCAGCCCGACGGTACCCCGGGACGGACCAGGGGGCCAGTACTTC.